This T cell receptor beta chain appears in the sequencing data of a study of blood T cell repertoires in COVID-19. The germline CDR1 and CDR2 sequences are MDHEN and SYDVKM. The CDR3 runs to 19 residues. The trim removed 7 bases at V and 3 bases at J, leaving 21 bases unmatched. TCRdb's copy holds only in-frame clones and misses some; the assay was immunoSEQ multiplex PCR. The sample shows 390,000 or so clones, approximately 87% of them seen only once. The sequencing input was peripheral blood. This chain links TRBV28 with TRBJ2-1; 7 bases are shared with TRBD2. This receptor was taken from a woman aged 30 to 39 with COVID-19, enrolled during active disease. CDR3 bases: TGTGCCAGCAATCCTGAGACAGCGGGGTCAAATCTATTCTACAATGAGCAGTTCTTC. Its translation: CASNPETAGSNLFYNEQFF.